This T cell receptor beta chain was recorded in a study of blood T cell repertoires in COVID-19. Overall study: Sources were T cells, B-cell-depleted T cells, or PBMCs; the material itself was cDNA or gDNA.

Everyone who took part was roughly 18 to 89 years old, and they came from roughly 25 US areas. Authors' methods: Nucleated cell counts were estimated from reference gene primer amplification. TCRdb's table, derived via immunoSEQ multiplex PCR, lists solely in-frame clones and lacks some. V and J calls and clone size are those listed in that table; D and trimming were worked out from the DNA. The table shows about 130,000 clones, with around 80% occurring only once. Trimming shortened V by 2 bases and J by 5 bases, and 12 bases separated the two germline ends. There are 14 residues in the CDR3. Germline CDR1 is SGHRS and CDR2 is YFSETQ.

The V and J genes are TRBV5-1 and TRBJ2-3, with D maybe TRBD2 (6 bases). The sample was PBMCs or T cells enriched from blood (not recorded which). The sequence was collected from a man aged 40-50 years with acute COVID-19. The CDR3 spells CASSLGTEGDTQYF. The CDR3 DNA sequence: TGCGCCAGCAGCTTAGGGACGGAGGGAGATACGCAGTATTTT.